This T cell receptor beta chain stems from a study of PD-L1 blockade in urothelial cancer. In the study overall: Blood analysis occurred 3 weeks (second dose) and 6 weeks after treatment start. The median T cell count in blood samples was approximately 140,000.

Sequencing used immunoSEQ multiplex PCR; TCRdb keeps in-frame clones, though not all of them. The table shows about 76,000 clones, with around four fifths occurring only once. The germline gives CDR1 MRHNA, CDR2 SNTAGT. The CDR3 sequence is 15 residues long. V lost 6 bases and J lost 5; bases outside the gene matches: 8. Sample: PBMCs, taken around atezolizumab (anti-PD-L1) treatment. This receptor was identified in a man between 65 and 85 years old with urothelial cancer. The rearrangement uses TRBV6-4 and TRBJ2-1; 9 bases match TRBD1. CDR3 region: CASRATGGRDNEQFF. CDR3 sequence (DNA): TGTGCCAGCAGGGCTACAGGGGGCAGGGACAATGAGCAGTTCTTC.